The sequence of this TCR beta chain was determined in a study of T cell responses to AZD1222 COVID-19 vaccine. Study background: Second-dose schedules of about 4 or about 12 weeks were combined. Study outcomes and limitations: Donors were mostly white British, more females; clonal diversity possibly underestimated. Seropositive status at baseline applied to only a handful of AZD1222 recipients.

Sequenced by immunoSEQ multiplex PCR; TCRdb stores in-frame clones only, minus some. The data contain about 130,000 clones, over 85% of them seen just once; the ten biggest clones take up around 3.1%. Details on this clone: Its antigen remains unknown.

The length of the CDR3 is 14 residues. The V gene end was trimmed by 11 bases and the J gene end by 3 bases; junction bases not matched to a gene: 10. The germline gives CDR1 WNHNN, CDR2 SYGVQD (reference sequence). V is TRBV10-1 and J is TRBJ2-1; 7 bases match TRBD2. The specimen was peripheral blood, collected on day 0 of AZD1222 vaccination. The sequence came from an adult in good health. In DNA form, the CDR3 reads TGCGCCCACAAATCACTAGCGAGCTACAATGAGCAGTTCTTC. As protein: CAHKSLASYNEQFF.